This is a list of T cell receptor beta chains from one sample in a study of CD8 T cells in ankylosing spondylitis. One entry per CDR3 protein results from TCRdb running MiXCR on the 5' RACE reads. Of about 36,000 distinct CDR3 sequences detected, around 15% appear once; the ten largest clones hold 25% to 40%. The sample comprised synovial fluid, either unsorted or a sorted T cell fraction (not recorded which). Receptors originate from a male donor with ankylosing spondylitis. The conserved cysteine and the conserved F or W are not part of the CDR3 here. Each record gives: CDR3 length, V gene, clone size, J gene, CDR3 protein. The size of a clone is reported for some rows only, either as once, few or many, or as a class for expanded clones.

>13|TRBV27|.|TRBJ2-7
ASSLNLGTGDEQY
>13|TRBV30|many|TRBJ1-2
AWSESSWAFYGYT
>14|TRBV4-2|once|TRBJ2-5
ASRDPGQGDLGTQY
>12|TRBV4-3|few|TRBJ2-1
ASSQGTRNNEQF
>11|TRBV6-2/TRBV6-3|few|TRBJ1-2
ASSFRANYGYT
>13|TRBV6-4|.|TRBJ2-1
ASSEDREGHNEQF
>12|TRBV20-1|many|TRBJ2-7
SASEGQGFYEQY
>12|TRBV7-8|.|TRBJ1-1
ASSSGQQNTEAF
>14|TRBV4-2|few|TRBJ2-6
ASSQGRDSGANVLT
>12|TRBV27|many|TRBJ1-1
ASSLTTGGTEAF
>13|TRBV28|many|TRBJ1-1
ASSLRRTGLTEAF
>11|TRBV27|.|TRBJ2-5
AGRRGRQETQY
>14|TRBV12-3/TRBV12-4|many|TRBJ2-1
ASSLNKLLAKTEQF
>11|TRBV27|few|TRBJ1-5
ASCPWGGQPQH
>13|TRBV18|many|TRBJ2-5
ASSPPDRGQETQY
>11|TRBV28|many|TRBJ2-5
ASDRQGQETQY
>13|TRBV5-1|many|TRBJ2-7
ASSLVPNPTYEQY
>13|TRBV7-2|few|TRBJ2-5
ASSLMWARGETQY
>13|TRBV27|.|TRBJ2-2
ASSLPSGSPGELF
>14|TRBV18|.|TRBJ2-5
ASSPLDAGVPETQY
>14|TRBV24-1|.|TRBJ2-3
ATSGFLADPADTQY
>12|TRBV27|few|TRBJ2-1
ASSAGGVGNEQF
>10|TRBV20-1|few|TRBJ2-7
SAVRGSYEQY
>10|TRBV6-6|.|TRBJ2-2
ASSYSDGELF
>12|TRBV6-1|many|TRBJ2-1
ATTSGDGVNEQF
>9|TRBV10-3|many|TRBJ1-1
AIKTNTEAF
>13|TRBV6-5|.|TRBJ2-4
ASSWSLMVKNIQY
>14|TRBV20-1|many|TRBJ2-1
SARAPTSPYNYEQF
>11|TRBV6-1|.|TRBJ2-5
ASSESETSPQY
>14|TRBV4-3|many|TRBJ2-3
ASSQGLAGRTDTQY
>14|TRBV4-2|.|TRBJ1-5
ASSRGRGGLGQPQH
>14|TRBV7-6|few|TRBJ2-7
ASSGTGGLGSYEQY
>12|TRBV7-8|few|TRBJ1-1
ASSPTGVNTEAF
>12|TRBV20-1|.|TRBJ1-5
SAVDPNHNQPQH
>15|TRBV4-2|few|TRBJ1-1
ASSQEGEGRLNTEAF
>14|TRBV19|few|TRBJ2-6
ASTGQGISGANVLT
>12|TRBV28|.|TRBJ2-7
ASGFLAGGDEQY
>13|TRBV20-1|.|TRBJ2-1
SARGASGDYNEQF
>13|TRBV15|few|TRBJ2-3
ATSKGNREADTQY
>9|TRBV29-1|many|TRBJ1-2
SVTGLYGYT
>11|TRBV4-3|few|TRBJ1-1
ASSQDSGRQAF
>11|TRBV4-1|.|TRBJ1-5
ASSDRGKQPQH